The rows below give T cell receptor beta chains drawn from one sample of a study of cytotoxic CD8 clonotypes in ibrutinib-treated CLL. Sequenced by immunoSEQ multiplex PCR; TCRdb stores in-frame clones only, minus some. The table lists around 97,000 clones, about 72% of them singletons. The material was PBMCs, obtained after 12 months of ibrutinib treatment. The receptors stem from a human donor with chronic lymphocytic leukemia. Both conserved end residues are part of each CDR3. D genes are given only for firm matches. Clone sizes are given selectively: once, few, many, or a class where the clone is expanded.

j_call v_call d_call cdr3_length clone_size cdr3_nt cdr3_aa
TRBJ2-2 TRBV7-7 NA 15 NA TGTGCCAGCAGCAGGGGGGGAGTGAACACCGGGGAGCTGTTTTTT CASSRGGVNTGELFF
TRBJ1-1 TRBV6-1 TRBD1 13 NA TGTGGAATAAGGGGGCAGGGTGACACTGAAGCTTTCTTT CGIRGQGDTEAFF
TRBJ2-7 TRBV2 NA 15 NA TGTGCCAGCAGTGAGAGGGCAGACAGCTCCTACGAGCAGTACTTC CASSERADSSYEQYF
TRBJ2-7 TRBV27 NA 15 NA TGTGCCAGCAGTGGGGACCTAACAGGGAGCTACGAGCAGTACTTC CASSGDLTGSYEQYF
TRBJ1-6 TRBV7-2 NA 14 NA TGTGCCAGCAGTTTGACGGGTTTTAATTCACCCCTCCACTTT CASSLTGFNSPLHF
TRBJ2-5 TRBV5-6 NA 14 NA TGTGCCAGCAGCTTAGCCCGCTTCCCCGGGGCGGGGTACTTC CASSLARFPGAGYF
TRBJ2-7 TRBV6-5 NA 14 NA TGTGCCAGCAGTTACTCGAACCAGTTCTACGAGCAGTACTTC CASSYSNQFYEQYF
TRBJ1-1 TRBV6-6 NA 14 NA TGTGCCAGCAGTTACGGGGGATCGGACACTGAAGCTTTCTTT CASSYGGSDTEAFF
TRBJ2-3 TRBV6-1 NA 12 NA TGTGCCAGCAGTCCGGAGGTTGATACGCAGTATTTT CASSPEVDTQYF
TRBJ2-2 TRBV5-4 TRBD1 15 NA TGTGCCAGCAGCTTTGGACAGGGGTACACCGGGGAGCTGTTTTTT CASSFGQGYTGELFF
TRBJ1-1 TRBV2 NA 13 few TGTGCCAGCACTGGGACTCTGAACACTGAAGCTTTCTTT CASTGTLNTEAFF
TRBJ1-6 TRBV6-5 NA 15 few TGTGCCAGCAGTTACCGAGGGGGTGATAATTCACCCCTCCACTTT CASSYRGGDNSPLHF
TRBJ1-3 TRBV5-5 NA 16 NA TGTGCCAGCAGCCCCTACAGGGAGGGCTCTGGAAACACCATATATTTT CASSPYREGSGNTIYF
TRBJ2-1 TRBV6-4 NA 10 NA TGTGCCAGCAGGCGTACTGAGCAGTTCTTC CASRRTEQFF
TRBJ2-5 TRBV20-1 NA 10 NA TGCAGTGCAGTTGAAGAGACCCAGTACTTC CSAVEETQYF
TRBJ1-2 TRBV5-4 TRBD1 15 NA TGTGCCAGCAGCTTGGAGGGGGCGGTATGGAATGGCTACACCTTC CASSLEGAVWNGYTF
TRBJ2-3 TRBV7-6 TRBD1 14 NA TGTGCCAGCAGCTTTGGCAGGGGGCAAGATACGCAGTATTTT CASSFGRGQDTQYF
TRBJ2-2 TRBV7-3 NA 12 NA TGTGCCAGCAGCTTAAGCACCGGGGAGCTGTTTTTT CASSLSTGELFF
TRBJ1-2 TRBV6-6 TRBD1 14 NA TGTGCCAGCAGTTCCCAGGGGGGACTCTATGGCTACACCTTC CASSSQGGLYGYTF
TRBJ1-1 TRBV7-2 NA 16 once TGTGCCAGCAGCTTACGATCCTCGCAGGCGGACACTGAAGCTTTCTTT CASSLRSSQADTEAFF
TRBJ2-3 TRBV5-6 NA 13 NA TGTGCCAGCAGCTTGAGACCCCCAGATACGCAGTATTTT CASSLRPPDTQYF
TRBJ2-1 TRBV7-2 NA 14 NA TGTGCCAGCAGCTTAGGTATCCACAACAATGAGCAGTTCTTC CASSLGIHNNEQFF
TRBJ2-1 TRBV7-3 TRBD1 16 NA TGTGCCAGCAGCTTAAAGGGGGCTGCCTCCTACAATGAGCAGTTCTTC CASSLKGAASYNEQFF
TRBJ2-7 TRBV4-2 TRBD2 16 NA TGTGCCAGCAGCCAGACGACTAGCGGGGCCTCCTACGAGCAGTACTTC CASSQTTSGASYEQYF